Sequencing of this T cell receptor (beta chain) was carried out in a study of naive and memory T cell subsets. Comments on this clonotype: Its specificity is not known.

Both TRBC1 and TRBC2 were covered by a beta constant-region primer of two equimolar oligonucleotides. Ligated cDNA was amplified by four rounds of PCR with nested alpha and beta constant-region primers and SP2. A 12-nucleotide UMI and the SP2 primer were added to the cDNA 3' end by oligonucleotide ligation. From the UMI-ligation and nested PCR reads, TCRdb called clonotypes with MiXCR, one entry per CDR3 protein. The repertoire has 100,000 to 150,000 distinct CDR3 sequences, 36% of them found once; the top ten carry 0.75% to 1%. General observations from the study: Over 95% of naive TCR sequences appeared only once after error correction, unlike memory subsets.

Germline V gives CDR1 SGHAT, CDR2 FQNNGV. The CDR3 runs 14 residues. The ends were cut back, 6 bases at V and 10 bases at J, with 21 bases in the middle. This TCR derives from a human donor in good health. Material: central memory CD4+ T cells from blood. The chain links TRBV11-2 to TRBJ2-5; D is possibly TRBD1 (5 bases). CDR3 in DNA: TGTGCCAGCAGTCCCTCTCGACAGACCTCGATCCAGTACTTC. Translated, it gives CASSPSRQTSIQYF.